Below are 28 T cell receptor beta chains sequenced from a single sample in a study of T cell responses to AZD1222 COVID-19 vaccine. Some clones are missing from TCRdb's copy, which holds only in-frame ones; the method was immunoSEQ multiplex PCR. The repertoire has about 92,000 clones, approximately 91% of them found once; the top ten carry around 8%. The sample in question was peripheral blood, obtained on day 0 of AZD1222 vaccination. The receptors derive from an adult in good health.

The rearrangement joins TRBV6-5 to TRBJ1-2; D unresolved. The CDR3 covers 13 residues. CDR1 and CDR2 from the germline V gene are MNHEY and SVGAGI. Deletions cut 6 bases from V and 6 bases from J, with 14 bases between. The CDR3 bases are TGTGCCAGCAGCTGGGTCCCACGAGATGGCTACACCTTC. Protein product: CASSWVPRDGYTF.

The rearrangement joins TRBV5-5 to TRBJ1-2, with 10 bases identical to TRBD1. The CDR3 loop spans 14 amino acids. CDR1 is SGHKS and CDR2 is YYEKEE in the germline V gene (reference sequence). V shed 4 bases and J 8 bases; nucleotides not matched to a gene: 8. The CDR3 loop is CASSLTGTGEGYTF. In DNA, the CDR3 is TGTGCCAGCAGCCTAACCGGGACAGGGGAGGGCTACACCTTC.

This rearrangement joins TRBV7-2 to TRBJ2-2; D is unresolved. CDR1 and CDR2 from the germline V gene are SGHTA and FQGNSA. Trimming stripped 5 bases from V and 2 bases from J, with 9 bases between. The CDR3 is 14 residues long. For the CDR3, the DNA is TGTGCCAGCAGCCCCAGTCGAAACACCGGGGAGCTGTTTTTT. Translation: CASSPSRNTGELFF.

This rearrangement joins TRBV11-2 to TRBJ2-3; 7 bases agree with TRBD2. The CDR3 consists of 15 residues. V dropped 5 bases and J dropped 1; count of bases not matched to a gene: 6. CDR1 and CDR2 (germline): SGHAT, FQNNGV. The CDR3 sequence is CASSPMAGGTDTQYF. The CDR3 DNA reads as TGTGCCAGCAGCCCGATGGCGGGAGGCACAGATACGCAGTATTTT.

The rearrangement links TRBV11-2 to TRBJ1-4, with D perhaps TRBD1 (6 bases). Germline V CDR1 and CDR2: SGHAT, FQNNGV. This CDR3 has 16 residues. V gave up 0 bases and J gave up 7 bases, with 15 bases separating them. Here the CDR3 reads CASSLEASGVGEKLFF. The CDR3, as DNA: TGTGCCAGCAGCTTAGAGGCGTCAGGGGTTGGTGAAAAACTGTTTTTT.

The J gene is TRBJ1-1, the V gene TRBV5-1; D is perhaps TRBD1 (6 bases). Germline values: CDR1 SGHRS, CDR2 YFSETQ. The CDR3 runs to 16 residues. The V and J ends lost 0 bases and 4 bases respectively, with 16 bases between them. CDR3 DNA: TGCGCCAGCAGCTTGGCCACAGGGTCTTGGGGCACTGAAGCTTTCTTT. Amino acid sequence: CASSLATGSWGTEAFF.

The rearrangement uses TRBV4-2 and TRBJ1-5; D might be TRBD1 (5 bases). With 0 bases removed from V and 5 bases from J, the gap between germline ends came to 14 bases. The CDR3 is 16 residues long. Germline CDR1 LGHNA, CDR2 YNFKEQ. The CDR3 loop is CASSQDPGRDDQPQHF. DNA of the CDR3: TGTGCCAGCAGCCAAGATCCGGGCAGGGACGATCAGCCCCAGCATTTT.

The V and J genes are TRBV9 and TRBJ2-3; maybe TRBD1 (6 bases). The V end was cut by 3 bases, the J end by 14 bases, with 22 bases between. Looked up from germline, CDR1 is SGDLS and CDR2 is YYNGEE. The CDR3 is 14 residues long. This CDR3 reads CASSAPTPGVSLYF. CDR3 coding DNA: TGTGCCAGCAGCGCCCCGACCCCAGGGGTGAGCCTGTATTTT.

The V gene is TRBV18, the J gene TRBJ2-7; TRBD1 matches at 10 bases. This CDR3 is built from 15 residues. CDR1 and CDR2 from the germline V gene are KGHSH and LQKENI. The V and J ends lost 4 bases and 4 bases, in that order; junction bases with no gene match: 7. DNA for the CDR3: TGTGCCAGCTCACTAACCGGGACAGGGGAATACGAGCAGTACTTC. Its protein product is CASSLTGTGEYEQYF.

This chain joins TRBV12-5 and TRBJ1-6, with D unclear. The V end lost 0 bases, the J end lost 0 bases, and 12 bases lay between the germline ends. The CDR3 covers 18 residues. In germline, CDR1 is LGHNT, CDR2 FRNRAP. Written as DNA, the CDR3 is TGTGCTAGTGGTTTGGTACGAACGGGGAGCTCCTATAATTCACCCCTCCACTTT. Encoded protein: CASGLVRTGSSYNSPLHF.

The rearrangement uses TRBV19 and TRBJ2-2; a possible D gene is TRBD2 (5 bases). CDR3 size: 16 residues. The V gene's germline CDR1 is LNHDA and CDR2 SQIVND (reference sequence). Trimming removed 3 bases at V and 4 bases at J, with 15 bases between. CDR3 in DNA: TGTGCCAGTAGTATGGAACGAGGGCGAGGCACCGGGGAGCTGTTTTTT. Translating gives CASSMERGRGTGELFF.

This clone was counted between two and nine times. The rearrangement joins TRBV10-1 to TRBJ2-1; D unclear. CDR3 length: 13 residues. Trimming removed 3 bases from V and 8 bases from J, with 11 bases in between. The V gene's germline CDR1 is WNHNN and CDR2 SYGVQD (reference sequence). The chain's CDR3 is CASSDTALDEQFF. In DNA form, the CDR3 reads TGCGCCAGCAGTGATACTGCGCTCGATGAGCAGTTCTTC.

This clone was seen only a few times. Sequence at one end of the junction differs from germline and may be a read error. The chain couples TRBV11-2 to TRBJ2-7, with 8 bases aligning to TRBD1. The CDR3 length is 15 residues. CDR1 is SGHAT and CDR2 is FQNNGV in the germline V gene. The CDR3 DNA follows: TGTGCCAGCAGCTTAGAACGACGGGACAGGCCGGCGGCGTCCTTC. Protein sequence: CASSLERRDRPAASF.

The chain combines TRBV2 with TRBJ2-3; 7 nucleotides align to TRBD2. CDR3 size: 14 residues. Losses at the gene ends were 7 bases for V and 2 bases for J; bases not matched to a gene: 6. Germline V lookup: CDR1 SNHLY, CDR2 FYNNEI. CDR3 DNA sequence: TGTGCCAGCAATGGCGGGAGCGTCACAGATACGCAGTATTTT. Translating it yields CASNGGSVTDTQYF.

V and J are TRBV28 and TRBJ1-6; D is unresolved. Germline loops: CDR1 MDHEN, CDR2 SYDVKM. The CDR3 has 15 amino acids. V lost 7 bases to trimming and J lost 0 bases, with 10 bases between them. The CDR3 loop reads CASTSPSSYNSPLHF. In nucleotides, the CDR3 is TGTGCCAGCACCTCACCCAGCTCCTATAATTCACCCCTCCACTTT.

This clone was seen only a few times. V is TRBV30 and J is TRBJ2-2; 7 bases map to TRBD2. The germline gives CDR1 GTSNPN, CDR2 SVGIG (reference sequence). This CDR3 is built from 15 residues. CDR3 coding DNA: TGTGCAAAAGGGGTCGGGGGGACTCCTCCCGGGGAGCTGTTTTTT. Its protein is CAKGVGGTPPGELFF.

The J gene is TRBJ2-3, the V gene TRBV10-2; the match to TRBD2 covers 11 bases. The ends lost 3 bases at V and 4 bases at J; junction bases unmatched: 3. In germline, CDR1 is WSHSY, CDR2 SAAADI. The CDR3 consists of 15 residues. The CDR3 DNA follows: TGCGCCAGCAGTGACGGACTAGCGGGCCCAGATACGCAGTATTTT. Translating gives CASSDGLAGPDTQYF.

This clone was observed a few times. This chain joins TRBV9 and TRBJ2-3, with 9 nucleotides matching TRBD1. Germline loops: CDR1 SGDLS, CDR2 YYNGEE. The V and J ends lost 3 bases and 10 bases, in that order; junction bases with no gene match: 6. The CDR3 is 13 amino acids. CDR3 amino acids: CASSAEGQGAQYF. The CDR3 coding sequence is TGTGCCAGCAGCGCCGAGGGACAGGGAGCGCAGTATTTT.

V gene TRBV19 combines with J gene TRBJ1-5; 7 nucleotides match TRBD1. CDR1 is LNHDA, CDR2 SQIVND, per germline (reference sequence). V was clipped by 7 bases and J by 0 bases; unmatched bases: 12. The CDR3 runs to 17 residues. CDR3 nucleotide sequence: TGTGCCAGTACCTCTAACAGGGGTTGGGATAGCAATCAGCCCCAGCATTTT. Its translation is CASTSNRGWDSNQPQHF.

The CDR3 is CASSVRREETQYF. The CDR3 DNA sequence: TGTGCCAGCAGCGTACGGAGGGAAGAGACCCAGTACTTC. The chain is built from TRBV7-3 and TRBJ2-5, with a possible D match to TRBD2 (6 bases). The CDR3 spans 13 residues. The germline gives CDR1 SGHTA, CDR2 FQGTGA. Trimming cost V 5 bases and J 3 bases, with 10 bases left between them.

This chain connects TRBV6-2 or TRBV6-3 to TRBJ2-1, with TRBD2 identical over 13 bases. The V and J ends lost 3 bases and 7 bases, in that order; junction bases with no gene match: 12. Germline lookup yields CDR1 MNHEY and CDR2 SVGEGT. CDR3 length: 18 amino acids. CDR3 residues: CASSYARGLAGLLNEQFF. Written as DNA, the CDR3 is TGTGCCAGCAGTTATGCCCGGGGACTAGCGGGATTATTGAATGAGCAGTTCTTC.

The chain combines TRBV6-4 with TRBJ1-2; D is undetermined. There are 12 residues in the CDR3. V dropped 0 bases and J dropped 8 bases, with 7 bases sitting between them. Per germline, CDR1 MRHNA and CDR2 SNTAGT. The CDR3 sequence: CASSDSGRGYTF. The CDR3 DNA sequence: TGTGCCAGCAGTGACTCGGGGAGAGGCTACACCTTC.

The gene calls are TRBV7-9 and TRBJ2-7; 9 bases fit TRBD2. This CDR3 has 15 residues. The V segment lost 0 bases and the J segment 3 bases; nucleotides outside the gene matches: 3. In germline, CDR1 is SEHNR, CDR2 FQNEAQ (reference sequence). The CDR3 DNA reads TGTGCCAGCAGCTTAGCTAGCGGGAGTATCTACGAGCAGTACTTC. Its translation is CASSLASGSIYEQYF. The whole variable domain, filled in from reference TRBV7-9 and TRBJ2-7, reads DTGVSQNPRHKITKRGQNVTFRCDPISEHNRLYWYRQTLGQGPEFLTYFQNEAQLEKSRLLSDRFSAERPKGSFSTLEIQRTEQGDSAMYLCASSLASGSIYEQYFGPGTRLTVT.

This clone appeared once. The rearrangement uses TRBV5-1 and TRBJ2-6; the D is unclear. The CDR3 has 14 residues. Per germline, CDR1 SGHRS and CDR2 YFSETQ. The V end was cut by 0 bases, the J end by 2 bases, with 3 bases between. In DNA, the CDR3 is TGCGCCAGCAGCTTGGGGGCTGGGGCCAACGTCCTGACTTTC. Encoded protein: CASSLGAGANVLTF.

The chain carries TRBV4-3 and TRBJ1-2; no clear D gene. With 0 bases removed from V and 8 bases from J, the gap between germline ends came to 16 bases. CDR3 length equals 15 residues. Germline V gene sequence: CDR1 LGHNA, CDR2 YSLEER. Here the CDR3 reads CASSQDEGSPEGYTF. The CDR3 coding sequence is TGCGCCAGCAGCCAAGATGAAGGATCCCCGGAGGGCTACACCTTC.

This rearrangement joins TRBV6-5 to TRBJ1-1; no firm D call. CDR1 and CDR2 from the germline V gene are MNHEY and SVGAGI. There are 14 residues in the CDR3. V lost 0 bases to trimming and J lost 0 bases, with 5 bases between them. CDR3 in DNA: TGTGCCAGCAGTTACTCGGAAATGAACACTGAAGCTTTCTTT. Amino acid sequence: CASSYSEMNTEAFF.

The gene calls are TRBV18 and TRBJ2-7; no definite D call. Trimming left V 4 bases short and J 2 bases short, with 12 bases between. The CDR3 length is 14 residues. The germline gives CDR1 KGHSH, CDR2 LQKENI. As DNA, the CDR3 is TGTGCCAGCTCACTGAGCGCCCAAGCCTACGAGCAGTACTTC. This sequence encodes CASSLSAQAYEQYF.

The rearrangement joins TRBV29-1 to TRBJ1-2; TRBD1 might be the D (6 bases). Germline lookup yields CDR1 SQVTM and CDR2 ANQGSEA. Trimming removed 7 bases at V and 8 bases at J, with 14 bases between. The CDR3 sequence is 11 residues long. The DNA of the CDR3 is TGCAGCGGGGTGCGGGACATGGGCTACACCTTC. Translating it yields CSGVRDMGYTF.